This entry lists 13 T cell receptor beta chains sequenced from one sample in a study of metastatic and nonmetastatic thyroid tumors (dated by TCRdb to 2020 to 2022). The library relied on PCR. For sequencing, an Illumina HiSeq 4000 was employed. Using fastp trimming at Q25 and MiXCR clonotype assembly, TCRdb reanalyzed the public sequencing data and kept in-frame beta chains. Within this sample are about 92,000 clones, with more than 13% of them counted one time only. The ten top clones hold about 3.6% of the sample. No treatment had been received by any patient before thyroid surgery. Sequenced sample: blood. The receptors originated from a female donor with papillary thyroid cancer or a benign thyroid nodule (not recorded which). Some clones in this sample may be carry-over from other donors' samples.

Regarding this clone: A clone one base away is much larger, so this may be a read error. The CDR3 coding sequence is TGTGCCAGCAGTGACTCCGTAGGGGTCAGTCACGCGCAGTATTTT. Amino acid sequence: CASSDSVGVSHAQYF. The chain recombines TRBV6-4 with TRBJ2-3; perhaps TRBD1 as D (5 bases). Trimming removed 0 bases at V and 10 bases at J, with 17 bases between. CDR3 size: 15 residues. Per germline, CDR1 MRHNA and CDR2 SNTAGT.

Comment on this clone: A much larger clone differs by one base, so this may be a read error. The CDR3 bases are TGCGCCAGCAGTGTCCCCCAGGTGTACGAGCAGTACTTC. It translates to CASSVPQVYEQYF. The V and J genes are TRBV10-2 and TRBJ2-7, with D unclear. Trimming took 4 bases from V and 4 from J, leaving 11 bases between them. Germline V lookup: CDR1 WSHSY, CDR2 SAAADI. This CDR3 is built from 13 residues.

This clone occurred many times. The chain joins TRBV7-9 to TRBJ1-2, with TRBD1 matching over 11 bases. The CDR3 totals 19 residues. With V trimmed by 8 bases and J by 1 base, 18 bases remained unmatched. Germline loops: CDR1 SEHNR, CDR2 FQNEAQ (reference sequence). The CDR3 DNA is TGTGCCAGCCGCAGAAGACCCGGGACAGGGGGTAAAAGTAACTATGGCTACACCTTC. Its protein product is CASRRRPGTGGKSNYGYTF.

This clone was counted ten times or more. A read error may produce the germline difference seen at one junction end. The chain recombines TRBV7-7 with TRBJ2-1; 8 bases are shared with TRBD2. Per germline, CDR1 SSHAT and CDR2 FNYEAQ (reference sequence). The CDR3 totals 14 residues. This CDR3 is CASSLSGGSNEQFF. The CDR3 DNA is TGTGCTAGCAGCTTGAGCGGGGGCTCAAATGAGCAGTTCTTC.

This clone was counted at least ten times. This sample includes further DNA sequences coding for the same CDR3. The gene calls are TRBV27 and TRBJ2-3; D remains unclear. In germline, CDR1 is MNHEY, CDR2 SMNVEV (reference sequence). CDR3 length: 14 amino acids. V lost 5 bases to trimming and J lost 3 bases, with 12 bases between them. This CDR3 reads CASSPGQETDTQYF. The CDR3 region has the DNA TGTGCCAGCAGTCCCGGGCAGGAGACAGATACGCAGTATTTT.

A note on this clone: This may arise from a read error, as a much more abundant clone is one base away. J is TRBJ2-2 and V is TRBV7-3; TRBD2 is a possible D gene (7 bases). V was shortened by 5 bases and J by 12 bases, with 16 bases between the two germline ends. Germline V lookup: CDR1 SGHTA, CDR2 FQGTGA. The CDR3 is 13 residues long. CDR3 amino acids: CASSPRGGPKLFF. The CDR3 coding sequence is TGTGCCAGCAGCCCAAGGGGGGGGCCGAAGCTGTTTTTT. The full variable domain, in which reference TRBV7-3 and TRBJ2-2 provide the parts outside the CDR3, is GAGVSQTPSNKVTEKGKYVELRCDPISGHTALYWYRQSLGQGPEFLIYFQGTGAADDSGLPNDRFFAVRPEGSVSTLKIQRTERGDSAVYLCASSPRGGPKLFFGEGSRLTVL.

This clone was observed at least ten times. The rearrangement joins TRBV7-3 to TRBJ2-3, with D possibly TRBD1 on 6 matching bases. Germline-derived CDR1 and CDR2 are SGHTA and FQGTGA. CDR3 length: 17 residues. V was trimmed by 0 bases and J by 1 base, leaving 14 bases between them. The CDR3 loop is CASSLTHRDGGTDTQYF. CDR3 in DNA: TGTGCCAGCAGCTTAACGCACAGGGATGGGGGCACAGATACGCAGTATTTT.

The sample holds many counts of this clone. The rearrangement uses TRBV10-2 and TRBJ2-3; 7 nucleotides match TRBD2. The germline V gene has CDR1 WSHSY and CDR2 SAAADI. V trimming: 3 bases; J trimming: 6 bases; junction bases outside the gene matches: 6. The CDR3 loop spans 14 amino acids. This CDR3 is CASSDWTSWDTQYF. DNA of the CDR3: TGCGCCAGCAGTGACTGGACTAGTTGGGATACGCAGTATTTT.

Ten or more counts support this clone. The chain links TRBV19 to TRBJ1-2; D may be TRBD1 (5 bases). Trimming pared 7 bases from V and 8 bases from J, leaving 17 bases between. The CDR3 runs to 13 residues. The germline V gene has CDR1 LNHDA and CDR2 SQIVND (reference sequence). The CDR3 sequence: CASKGEGLYGYTF. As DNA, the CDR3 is TGTGCCAGTAAAGGGGAGGGATTATACGGCTACACCTTC.

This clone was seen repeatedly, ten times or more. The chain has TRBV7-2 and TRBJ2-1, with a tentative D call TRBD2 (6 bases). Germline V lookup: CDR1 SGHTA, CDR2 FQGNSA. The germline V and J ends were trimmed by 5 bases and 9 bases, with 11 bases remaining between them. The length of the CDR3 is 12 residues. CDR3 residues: CASSRPGGEQFF. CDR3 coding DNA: TGTGCCAGCAGCCGCCCCGGGGGTGAGCAGTTCTTC.

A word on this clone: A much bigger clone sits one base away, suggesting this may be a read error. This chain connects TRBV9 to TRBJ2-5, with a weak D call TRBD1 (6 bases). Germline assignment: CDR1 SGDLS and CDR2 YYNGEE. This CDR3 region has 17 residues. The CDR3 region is CASSVAPSGPGEKTKYF. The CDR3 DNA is TGTGCCAGCAGCGTAGCCCCTTCGGGGCCAGGGGAGAAGACCAAGTACTTC. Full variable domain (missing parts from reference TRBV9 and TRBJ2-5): DSGVTQTPKHLITATGQRVTLRCSPRSGDLSVYWYQQSLDQGLQFLIQYYNGEERAKGNILERFSAQQFPDLHSELNLSSLELGDSALYFCASSVAPSGPGEKTKYFGPGTRLLVL.

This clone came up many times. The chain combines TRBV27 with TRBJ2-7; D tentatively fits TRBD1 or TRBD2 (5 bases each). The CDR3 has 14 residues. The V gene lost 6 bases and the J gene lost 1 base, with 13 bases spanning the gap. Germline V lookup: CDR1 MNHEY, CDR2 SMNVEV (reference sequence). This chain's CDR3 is CASRGRGSSYEQYF. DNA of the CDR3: TGTGCCAGCAGGGGCCGGGGCAGTTCCTACGAGCAGTACTTC.

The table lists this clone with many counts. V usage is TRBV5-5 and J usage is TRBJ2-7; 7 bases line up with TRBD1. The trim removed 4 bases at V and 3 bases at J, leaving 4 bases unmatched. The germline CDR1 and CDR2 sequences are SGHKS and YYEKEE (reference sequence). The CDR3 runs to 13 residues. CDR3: CASSPQGVYEQYF. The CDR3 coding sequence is TGTGCCAGCAGCCCCCAGGGGGTCTACGAGCAGTACTTC.